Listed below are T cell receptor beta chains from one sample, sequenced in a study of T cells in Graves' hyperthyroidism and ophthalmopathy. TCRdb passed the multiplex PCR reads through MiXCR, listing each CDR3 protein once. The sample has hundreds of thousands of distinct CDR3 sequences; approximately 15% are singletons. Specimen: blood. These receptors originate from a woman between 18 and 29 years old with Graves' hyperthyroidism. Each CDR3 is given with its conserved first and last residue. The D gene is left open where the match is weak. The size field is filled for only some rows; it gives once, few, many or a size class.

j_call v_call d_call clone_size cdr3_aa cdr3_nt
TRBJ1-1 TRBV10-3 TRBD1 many CAIRSSRTGDTEAFF TGTGCCATCAGATCCTCGAGGACAGGGGACACTGAAGCTTTCTTT
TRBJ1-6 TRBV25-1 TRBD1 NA CASRDRGGSYNSPLHF TGTGCCAGCCGGGACAGGGGAGGCTCCTATAATTCACCCCTCCACTTT
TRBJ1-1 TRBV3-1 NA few CASSQDSAGALNTEAFF TGTGCCAGCAGCCAAGACTCGGCGGGGGCTTTGAACACTGAAGCTTTCTTT
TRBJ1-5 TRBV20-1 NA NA CSASRVSNQPQHF TGCAGTGCTAGCCGGGTGAGCAATCAGCCCCAGCATTTT
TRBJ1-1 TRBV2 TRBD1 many CASRFGQGRKAFF TGTGCCAGCAGATTCGGACAGGGTCGGAAAGCTTTCTTT
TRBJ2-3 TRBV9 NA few CASSVDLGLSTDTQYF TGTGCCAGCAGCGTAGACCTGGGGCTGAGCACAGATACGCAGTATTTT
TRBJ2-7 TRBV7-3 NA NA CASSEPGRRVFIYEQYF TGTGCCAGCAGCGAACCGGGGCGTAGGGTTTTTATCTACGAGCAGTACTTC
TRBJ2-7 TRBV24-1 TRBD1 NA CVTSDPTGQSYEQYF TGTGTCACCAGTGACCCGACAGGGCAATCCTACGAGCAGTACTTC
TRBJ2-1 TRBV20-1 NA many CSLAPGHLYNEQFF TGCAGTTTAGCGCCGGGACACCTCTACAATGAGCAGTTCTTC
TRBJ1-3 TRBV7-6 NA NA CASSLTLQAGNTIYF TGTGCCAGCAGCCTCACCCTCCAGGCTGGAAACACCATATATTTT
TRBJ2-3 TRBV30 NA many CARLPLAPSTDTQYF TGTGCCAGACTTCCTTTAGCCCCTAGCACAGATACGCAGTATTTT
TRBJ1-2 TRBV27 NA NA CASRQRGDYGYTF TGTGCCAGTAGACAGAGGGGGGACTATGGCTACACCTTC
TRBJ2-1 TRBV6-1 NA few CASSSLKRVKYNEQFF TGTGCCAGCAGTTCCCTTAAGCGGGTAAAGTACAATGAGCAGTTCTTC
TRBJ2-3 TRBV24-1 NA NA CATSEVGAQYF TGTGCCACCAGTGAGGTGGGGGCGCAGTATTTT
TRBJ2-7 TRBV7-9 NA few CASSLSTSAYEQYF TGTGCCAGCAGCTTATCGACTTCCGCCTACGAGCAGTACTTC
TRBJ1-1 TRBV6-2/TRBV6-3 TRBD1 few CASGLREQGAGTEAFF TGTGCCAGCGGACTACGCGAACAGGGGGCGGGCACTGAAGCTTTCTTT
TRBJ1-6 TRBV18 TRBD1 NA CASSPPGQINSPLHF TGTGCCAGCTCACCACCGGGACAGATAAATTCACCCCTCCACTTT
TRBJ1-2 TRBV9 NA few CASSDRDSARAYTF TGTGCCAGCAGTGACCGGGATTCGGCGAGGGCCTACACCTTC
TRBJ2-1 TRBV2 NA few CASIRIGNEQFF TGTGCCAGCATTCGAATAGGGAATGAGCAGTTCTTC
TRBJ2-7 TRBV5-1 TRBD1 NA CASSHNAGQGEHEQYF TGCGCCAGCAGCCACAACGCGGGACAGGGTGAGCACGAGCAGTACTTC
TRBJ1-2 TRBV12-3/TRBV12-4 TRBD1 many CASSQETGVYGYTF TGTGCCAGCAGTCAAGAGACAGGGGTCTATGGCTACACCTTC
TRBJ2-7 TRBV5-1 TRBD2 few CASSYGAGGAEQYF TGCGCCAGCAGCTACGGGGCGGGGGGTGCCGAGCAGTACTTC
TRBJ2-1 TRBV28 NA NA CASSPGTFPNEQFF TGTGCCAGCAGTCCGGGGACCTTCCCCAATGAGCAGTTCTTC